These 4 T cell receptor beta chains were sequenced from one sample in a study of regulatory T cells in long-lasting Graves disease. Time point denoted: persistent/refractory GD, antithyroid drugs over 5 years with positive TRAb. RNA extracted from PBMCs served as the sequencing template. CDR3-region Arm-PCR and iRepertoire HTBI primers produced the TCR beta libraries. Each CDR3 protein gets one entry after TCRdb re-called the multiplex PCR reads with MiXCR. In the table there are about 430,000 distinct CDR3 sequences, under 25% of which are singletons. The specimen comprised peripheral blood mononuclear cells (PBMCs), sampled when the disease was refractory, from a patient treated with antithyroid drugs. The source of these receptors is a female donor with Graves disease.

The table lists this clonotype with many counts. The CDR3 DNA is TGCAGTGCTAGGACAGGGGGCGCAAGCAATCAGCCCCAGCATTTT. This sequence encodes CSARTGGASNQPQHF. J is TRBJ1-5 and V is TRBV20-1; 10 positions match TRBD1. This CDR3 spans 15 amino acids. V gave up 3 bases and J gave up 1 base; unmatched junction bases: 3. Germline V lookup: CDR1 DFQATT, CDR2 SNEGSKA (reference sequence).

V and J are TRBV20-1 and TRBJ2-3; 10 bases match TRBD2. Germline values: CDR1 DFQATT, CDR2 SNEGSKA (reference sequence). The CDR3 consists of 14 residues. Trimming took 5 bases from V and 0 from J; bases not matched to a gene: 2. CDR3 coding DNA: TGCAGTGCTCAACTAGCGGGAAGCACAGATACGCAGTATTTT. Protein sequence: CSAQLAGSTDTQYF.

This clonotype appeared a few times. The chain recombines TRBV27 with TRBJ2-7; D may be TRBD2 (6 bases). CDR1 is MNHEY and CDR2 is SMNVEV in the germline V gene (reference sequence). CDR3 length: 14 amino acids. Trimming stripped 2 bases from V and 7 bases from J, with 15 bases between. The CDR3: CASSLSGGAWEQYF. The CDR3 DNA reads TGTGCCAGCAGTTTAAGTGGCGGGGCGTGGGAGCAGTACTTC.

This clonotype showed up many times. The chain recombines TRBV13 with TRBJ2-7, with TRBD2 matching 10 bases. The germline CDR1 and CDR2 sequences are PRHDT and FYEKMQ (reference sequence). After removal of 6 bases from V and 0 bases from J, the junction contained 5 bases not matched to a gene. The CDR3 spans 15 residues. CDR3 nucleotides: TGTGCCAGCAGTGCACGGACTAGCGGCTCCTACGAGCAGTACTTC. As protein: CASSARTSGSYEQYF. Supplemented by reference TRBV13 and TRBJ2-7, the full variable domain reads AAGVIQSPRHLIKEKRETATLKCYPIPRHDTVYWYQQGPGQDPQFLISFYEKMQSDKGSIPDRFSAQQFSDYHSELNMSSLELGDSALYFCASSARTSGSYEQYFGPGTRLTVT.